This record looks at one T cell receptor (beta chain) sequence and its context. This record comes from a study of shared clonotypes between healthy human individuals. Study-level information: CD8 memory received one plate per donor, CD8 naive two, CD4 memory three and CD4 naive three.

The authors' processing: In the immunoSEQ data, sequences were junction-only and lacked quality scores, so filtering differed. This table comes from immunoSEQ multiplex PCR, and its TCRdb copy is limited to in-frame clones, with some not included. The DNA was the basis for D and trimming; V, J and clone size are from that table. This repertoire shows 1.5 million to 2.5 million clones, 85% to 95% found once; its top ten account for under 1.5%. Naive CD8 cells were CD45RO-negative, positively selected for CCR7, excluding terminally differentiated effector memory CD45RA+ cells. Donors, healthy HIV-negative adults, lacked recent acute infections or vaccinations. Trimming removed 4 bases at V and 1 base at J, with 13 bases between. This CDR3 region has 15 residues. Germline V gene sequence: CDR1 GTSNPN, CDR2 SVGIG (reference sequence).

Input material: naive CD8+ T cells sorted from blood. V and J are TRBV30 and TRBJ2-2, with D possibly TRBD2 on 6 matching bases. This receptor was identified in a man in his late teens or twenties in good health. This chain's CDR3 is CAWIYGSENTGELFF. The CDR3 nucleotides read TGTGCCTGGATTTACGGGAGCGAGAACACCGGGGAGCTGTTTTTT. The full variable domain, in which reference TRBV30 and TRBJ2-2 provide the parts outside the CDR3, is SQTIHQWPATLVQPVGSPLSLECTVEGTSNPNLYWYRQAAGRGLQLLFYSVGIGQISSEVPQNLSASRPQDRQFILSSKKLLLSDSGFYLCAWIYGSENTGELFFGEGSRLTVL.